The 2 T cell receptor beta chains below come from one sample, sequenced in a study of blood T cells in healthy people across ages. Next came a second PCR, run for 7 to 11 cycles, which used a sample-barcoded 5' primer along with a J-beta primer mix. TCRdb re-derived calls from the 5' RACE reads in MiXCR, one entry per CDR3 protein. The sample records approximately 1,700,000 distinct CDR3 sequences, 30% to 40% being singletons. Sequencing was performed on blood. All receptors come from a human donor in good health.

This clonotype was counted ten times or more. This chain connects TRBV10-3 to TRBJ2-5, with 7 bases identical to TRBD1. Germline-derived CDR1 and CDR2 are ENHRY and SYGVKD. This CDR3 is built from 13 residues. After removal of 4 bases from V and 2 bases from J, the junction contained 1 base not matched to a gene. The CDR3: CAISGGQQETQYF. The DNA of the CDR3 is TGTGCCATCAGTGGGGGACAGCAAGAGACCCAGTACTTC.

Comment on this clonotype: One end of the junction fails to match germline, which may point to a read error. V is TRBV6-5 and J is TRBJ2-4; 7 bases match TRBD2. In germline, CDR1 is MNHEY, CDR2 SVGAGI. This CDR3 has 13 residues. The CDR3 nucleotides are TGTGCCGGCAGCAGGACTAGTATGGGGGAGCAGTACTTC. The encoded protein is CAGSRTSMGEQYF.